One and the same sample provided the 23 T cell receptor beta chains below, sequenced in a study of prognosis after radiotherapy for stage I lung cancer. Genomic DNA yielded TCR beta CDR3, amplified by two-round multiplex PCR. Primers targeting each individual TRBV and TRBJ gene were applied in first-round PCR. Each CDR3 protein is one row after TCRdb ran MiXCR on the multiplex PCR reads. Among 14,000 or so distinct CDR3 sequences listed, about 32% were seen once. The source material was PBMCs, sampled before or after stereotactic body radiation therapy (not recorded which). The receptor set was obtained from a donor aged 50 or older with non-small cell lung cancer.

Many counts were recorded for this clonotype. Mismatch with germline at one junction end may stem from a read error. This chain links TRBV7-9 with TRBJ1-1, with TRBD1 identical over 7 bases. Germline loops: CDR1 SEHNR, CDR2 FQNEAQ (reference sequence). This CDR3 is 13 amino acids long. CDR3 loop: CASSLGGRTEAFF. The CDR3 DNA reads TGTGCCAGCAGTTTAGGGGGCAGAACTGAAGCTTTCTTT.

This clonotype has at least ten counts. The V gene is TRBV5-6, the J gene TRBJ2-7, with D perhaps matching TRBD2 (6 bases). The CDR3 sequence is 16 residues long. Trimming took 0 bases from V and 3 from J, leaving 16 bases between them. The germline V gene has CDR1 SGHDT and CDR2 YYEEEE. CDR3 nucleotide sequence: TGTGCCAGCAGCTTGGCGGGTCTAGCGATTGGCTACGAGCAGTACTTC. Residues: CASSLAGLAIGYEQYF.

This clonotype is medium-sized within its sample. V gene TRBV28 combines with J gene TRBJ2-1, with D perhaps assigned TRBD1 or TRBD2 (5 bases each). The CDR3 spans 15 residues. V lost 1 base, J lost 6 bases, and 13 bases lay in between. Per germline, CDR1 MDHEN and CDR2 SYDVKM. The CDR3 DNA reads as TGTGCCAGCAGTTTATTGGGGGAAATTATCAATGAGCAGTTCTTC. This codes for CASSLLGEIINEQFF.

This clonotype is termed medium-sized. The V call is TRBV5-1, the J call TRBJ1-5; a weak D match, TRBD1 (5 bases). Germline V lookup: CDR1 SGHRS, CDR2 YFSETQ. The CDR3 totals 14 residues. V lost 4 bases and J 5 bases, leaving 13 bases between the germline ends. CDR3 bases: TGCGCCAGCAGCAGCCAGGGTGGGGATCAGCCCCAGCATTTT. This sequence encodes CASSSQGGDQPQHF. The whole variable domain, filled in from reference TRBV5-1 and TRBJ1-5, reads KAGVTQTPRYLIKTRGQQVTLSCSPISGHRSVSWYQQTPGQGLQFLFEYFSETQRNKGNFPGRFSGRQFSNSRSEMNVSTLELGDSALYLCASSSQGGDQPQHFGDGTRLSIL.

In this sample, this clonotype is medium-sized. The V and J genes are TRBV6-4 and TRBJ1-1, with D tentatively TRBD1 (5 bases). The length of the CDR3 is 14 residues. V dropped 6 bases and J dropped 1 base, with 12 bases sitting between them. CDR1 MRHNA and CDR2 SNTAGT come from the germline V gene. CDR3 in DNA: TGTGCCAGCAGGGACACAGACAGGAACACTGAAGCTTTCTTT. Encoded protein: CASRDTDRNTEAFF.

This clonotype was seen at least ten times. The chain uses TRBV28 and TRBJ2-3; a possible D gene is TRBD1 (5 bases). CDR3 length equals 14 residues. Deletions cut 9 bases from V and 2 bases from J, with 15 bases between. CDR1 is MDHEN, CDR2 SYDVKM, per germline. The CDR3 DNA sequence: TGTGCCAGTATGCAGGGATCCGCCACAGATACGCAGTATTTT. This gives the protein CASMQGSATDTQYF.

This clonotype was observed at least ten times. The chain links TRBV11-2 to TRBJ2-5, with 9 bases fitting TRBD2. This CDR3 has 14 residues. Trimming cost V 1 base and J 12 bases; bases outside gene matches: 9. Germline V gene data show CDR1 as SGHAT and CDR2 as FQNNGV. The CDR3 coding sequence is TGTGCCAGCAGCTTAGTGGGCGGGAGGGCCCGCAAGTACTTC. Protein product: CASSLVGGRARKYF.

The table lists this clonotype with many counts. Since no conserved phenylalanine or tryptophan closes the CDR3, a read error is the likely cause. The chain has TRBV27 and TRBJ2-3, with D perhaps matching TRBD1 (6 bases). The V and J ends lost 2 bases and 6 bases respectively, with 12 bases between them. The CDR3 has 14 amino acids. Germline values: CDR1 MNHEY, CDR2 SMNVEV (reference sequence). CDR3 in DNA: TGTGCCAGCAGTTTAGGGCAGGGGACCGATACGCAGTATCTT. Encoded protein: CASSLGQGTDTQYL.

This clonotype was recorded many times. The chain joins TRBV5-4 to TRBJ2-6, with D tentatively TRBD1 (5 bases). V lost 0 bases and J lost 0, with 10 bases in between. Germline V gives CDR1 SGHNT, CDR2 YYREEE (reference sequence). The CDR3 consists of 17 residues. CDR3 nucleotide sequence: TGTGCCAGCAGCTTGGGACAGTTACCCTCTGGGGCCAACGTCCTGACTTTC. Its translation: CASSLGQLPSGANVLTF.

Sample share makes this clonotype medium-sized (0.01 to 0.1%). The chain recombines TRBV30 with TRBJ1-2, with D tentatively TRBD1 (5 bases). Per germline, CDR1 GTSNPN and CDR2 SVGIG (reference sequence). Trimming shortened V by 5 bases and J by 6 bases, and 16 bases separated the two germline ends. This CDR3 has 13 residues. This CDR3 is CAWGTTGLNGYTF. CDR3 DNA: TGTGCCTGGGGCACAACAGGTTTGAATGGCTACACCTTC. Complete variable domain (other parts from reference TRBV30 and TRBJ1-2): SQTIHQWPATLVQPVGSPLSLECTVEGTSNPNLYWYRQAAGRGLQLLFYSVGIGQISSEVPQNLSASRPQDRQFILSSKKLLLSDSGFYLCAWGTTGLNGYTFGSGTRLTVV.

This clonotype was counted at least ten times. The J gene is TRBJ2-7, the V gene TRBV20-1; TRBD2 matches 9 bases. Germline values: CDR1 DFQATT, CDR2 SNEGSKA (reference sequence). The CDR3 has 16 residues. V dropped 0 bases and J dropped 4; count of bases not matched to a gene: 10. CDR3 region: CSARDWRAGGSYEQYF. DNA of the CDR3: TGCAGTGCTAGAGATTGGCGGGCGGGAGGGAGTTACGAGCAGTACTTC.

This clonotype is classed as medium-sized. The chain has TRBV27 and TRBJ2-7; no definite D call. CDR3 size: 11 residues. V lost 8 bases to trimming and J lost 0 bases, with 5 bases between them. Germline CDR1 MNHEY, CDR2 SMNVEV (reference sequence). For the CDR3, the DNA is TGTGCCAGCGGGGTCTCCTACGAGCAGTACTTC. This encodes CASGVSYEQYF.

This clonotype came up once. The gene calls are TRBV4-1 and TRBJ2-6, with D uncertain. Germline V gene lookup returns CDR1 MGHRA and CDR2 YSYEKL. This CDR3 comprises 15 residues. Trimming cost V 10 bases and J 0 bases, with 13 bases left between them. The CDR3 region is CANIPYLSGANVLTF. The DNA of the CDR3 is TGCGCCAACATCCCGTACCTCTCTGGGGCCAACGTCCTGACTTTC.

In regard to this clonotype: Just one base apart from a much larger clone, this may be a read error. The chain recombines TRBV2 with TRBJ1-4; D unresolved. The CDR3 contains 15 residues. The V and J ends lost 2 bases and 8 bases respectively, with 15 bases between them. The V gene's germline CDR1 is SNHLY and CDR2 FYNNEI. CDR3 loop: CASSESGYGSEKLFF. CDR3 in DNA: TGTGCCAGCAGTGAATCGGGGTATGGTTCGGAAAAACTGTTTTTT.

In its sample, this clonotype ranks as medium-sized (0.01 to 0.1%). This chain connects TRBV6-4 to TRBJ1-2; D is perhaps TRBD1 (5 bases). Germline V lookup: CDR1 MRHNA, CDR2 SNTAGT. The CDR3 length is 13 residues. Trimming stripped 6 bases from V and 5 bases from J, with 13 bases between. DNA of the CDR3: TGTGCCAGCAGCCAGGGTTTAGGGTATGGCTACACCTTC. This codes for CASSQGLGYGYTF.

With regard to this clonotype: A read error is likely here: a far larger clone is one base away. This chain connects TRBV6-8 to TRBJ1-5; D is unresolved. Trimming shortened V by 6 bases and J by 3 bases, and 12 bases separated the two germline ends. Germline lookup yields CDR1 MNHGY and CDR2 SAAAGT. The CDR3 contains 14 residues. The CDR3 is CASRYQVINQPQHF. The CDR3 DNA is TGTGCCAGCAGATATCAGGTGATCAATCAGCCCCAGCATTTT.

This clonotype has a handful of counts. This may arise from a read error, as a much more abundant clone is one base away. J is TRBJ2-7 and V is TRBV20-1, with D possibly being TRBD2 (6 bases). Per the germline V gene, CDR1 is DFQATT and CDR2 is SNEGSKA (reference sequence). The CDR3 totals 12 residues. This CDR3 is CSTSNRAYEQYF. The CDR3 DNA is TGCAGTACTAGCAACAGAGCCTACGAGCAGTACTTC.

This clonotype was detected many times. The chain links TRBV20-1 to TRBJ1-1, with 8 bases fitting TRBD1. Per germline, CDR1 DFQATT and CDR2 SNEGSKA (reference sequence). The ends lost 2 bases at V and 4 bases at J; junction bases unmatched: 6. The CDR3 runs 14 residues. The CDR3 reads CSARRQGLGTEAFF. The CDR3 DNA sequence: TGCAGTGCTAGAAGACAGGGGCTGGGCACTGAAGCTTTCTTT.

Ten or more counts support this clonotype. J is TRBJ2-3 and V is TRBV27; no definite D call. Trimming took 0 bases from V and 4 from J, leaving 14 bases between them. CDR1 is MNHEY, CDR2 SMNVEV, per germline (reference sequence). The CDR3 runs to 16 residues. Written as DNA, the CDR3 is TGTGCCAGCAGTTTATCCCCGGTTTCTCGGGCAGATACGCAGTATTTT. Protein: CASSLSPVSRADTQYF.

This clonotype was counted ten times or more. In nucleotides, the CDR3 is TGTGCCAGCAGCTTGTGGCTAGCGGGGTCCTCGACCCAGTACTTC. It codes for CASSLWLAGSSTQYF. V usage is TRBV5-6 and J usage is TRBJ2-5; TRBD2 aligns across 9 bases. Germline V gene data show CDR1 as SGHDT and CDR2 as YYEEEE. Trimming removed 1 base from V and 7 bases from J; junction bases left unmatched: 8. The length of the CDR3 is 15 residues.

This clonotype was seen a few times. The chain links TRBV6-4 to TRBJ2-5, with D unresolved. V was clipped by 6 bases and J by 10 bases, with 15 bases between them. Germline-derived CDR1 and CDR2 are MRHNA and SNTAGT. CDR3 length: 12 amino acids. CDR3 protein: CASSRISGDQYF. Here the CDR3 DNA reads TGTGCCAGCAGCCGGATTTCAGGTGACCAGTACTTC.

The chain is built from TRBV5-4 and TRBJ2-6, with D unresolved. The germline CDR1 and CDR2 sequences are SGHNT and YYREEE (reference sequence). The CDR3 loop spans 16 amino acids. V was shortened by 8 bases and J by 2 bases, with 17 bases between the two germline ends. CDR3 sequence: CASSPQGCAGANVLTF. CDR3 in DNA: TGTGCCAGTAGCCCCCAAGGGTGTGCTGGGGCCAACGTCCTGACTTTC.

This clonotype was recorded at least ten times. The chain employs TRBV2 and TRBJ2-5, with unresolved D. V gave up 7 bases and J gave up 2 bases, with 14 bases separating them. Per germline, CDR1 SNHLY and CDR2 FYNNEI. The CDR3 consists of 14 residues. As DNA, the CDR3 is TGTGCCAGCAATAACCCCGGCAGGCAAGAGACCCAGTACTTC. This translates into CASNNPGRQETQYF.